This T cell receptor beta chain was found in a study of blood T cell repertoires in COVID-19. The overall study: Sample material is recorded as cDNA or gDNA derived from T cells, B-cell-depleted T cells, or PBMCs.

Original processing methods: For nucleated cells, counts were estimated from reference gene primer amplification. Repertoires were generated with immunoSEQ multiplex PCR, while TCRdb's copy carries only in-frame clones and drops some. For V, J and clone size, that table is used; D and trimming come from the DNA. The table has about 270,000 clones, 88% seen once. Germline V gives CDR1 SGHNT, CDR2 YENEEA. The CDR3 runs to 11 residues. The V gene lost 5 bases and the J gene lost 8 bases, with 9 bases spanning the gap. Grouping used clinical history reported by participants in a survey and questionnaire. Specimen: PBMCs or T cells enriched from blood (not recorded which). This receptor was taken from a woman aged 35 to 49 with acute COVID-19. The chain links TRBV11-3 to TRBJ1-1, with TRBD1 as a possible D gene (6 bases). The DNA for the CDR3 is TGTGCCAGCAGCCCTAGGGGGGAAGCTTTCTTT. Amino acids: CASSPRGEAFF.